The present TCR beta chain was sequenced within a study of cytomegalovirus exposure and HLA in healthy donors. With respect to this clone: Its antigen is as yet unknown.

Study-wide results and limits: Previously analyzed data showed that most TCR beta V segments were productive at a frequency of about 87% or about 30%. In a later analysis, TCR beta V- and J-gene trimming showed a link to a missense DCLRE1C variant. Specificity of three CMV-associated chains for CMV antigens was verified in vitro.

PCR primers comprised 60 Vbeta and 13 Jbeta primers. This table comes from immunoSEQ multiplex PCR, and its TCRdb copy is limited to in-frame clones, with some not included. The table lists about 130,000 clones, roughly three quarters of them singletons. This CDR3 comprises 12 residues. Germline V gives CDR1 SGHTA, CDR2 FQGTGA. V was clipped by 3 bases and J by 10 bases, with 12 bases between them. The rearrangement links TRBV7-3 to TRBJ1-1; D is perhaps TRBD1 (5 bases). The source of this sequence is a man aged 35-49 years in good health and CMV-seronegative. Source material: PBMCs. The CDR3 DNA reads TGTGCCAGCAGCTTTCCAGGGAAGGGAGCTTTCTTT. This encodes CASSFPGKGAFF.